The rows below give T cell receptor beta chains drawn from one sample of a study of technical replicates of blood from several donors. This table comes from immunoSEQ multiplex PCR, and its TCRdb copy is limited to in-frame clones, with some not included. This table has about 88,000 clones, about 93% appearing once. The sequenced sample consisted of T cells isolated from PBMCs. These receptors were collected from a human donor in good health. Both conserved end residues are trimmed from each CDR3. Clone size, where shown, is once, few, many, or a class for clones that have expanded.

>TRBV13|.
ASSLGQQETQY
>TRBV18|once
ASSPRPTSGSPYEQY
>TRBV9|.
ASSARAGVVRNEQF
>TRBV6-1|.
ASSERTGRVPF
>TRBV7-7|.
ASSLYQGPSYEQY
>TRBV10-1|.
ASAKQGSHEQY
>TRBV10-1|.
ASSESYRDTTYGYT
>TRBV4-1|.
ASSQPPVNQPQH
>TRBV11-2|.
ASSFTTGETQY
>TRBV28|.
ATFPRGTSGVSYEQY